A selection of T cell receptor beta chains follows, all from one sample in a study of blood T cells in healthy people across ages. Using its own MiXCR run on the 5' RACE reads, TCRdb lists one record per CDR3 protein. The sample comprises some 690,000 distinct CDR3 sequences, about a fifth of which are singletons, and about 20% rests with the top ten. Sequencing was done on a sample of blood. Receptors were obtained from a man in his sixties or seventies in good health. The CDR3 runs from the conserved cysteine through the conserved F or W. Where a row states a size, it is once, few, many or the class of an expanded clone; other rows omit it.

J,V,size,CDR3
TRBJ1-1,TRBV20-1,NA,CSARPGQGAYTEAFF
NA,TRBV5-1,NA,CASSLGWTSAEQYF
TRBJ2-5,TRBV5-1,few,CASSLAGTGSSREQYF
TRBJ2-3,TRBV5-5,NA,CASSLGYADTQYF
TRBJ1-4,TRBV7-2,few,CASSHPPDEKLFF
TRBJ2-1,TRBV10-3,few,CAISFAGGQNVNEQFF
TRBJ2-3,TRBV27,few,CASSPDRGPVTDTQYF
TRBJ2-7,TRBV12-3/TRBV12-4,few,CASSLGTGNYYEQYF
TRBJ1-6,TRBV5-1,few,CASSLDVDRGQDSPLHF
TRBJ2-5,TRBV20-1,few,CSATERAAARAQYF
TRBJ2-6,TRBV29-1,NA,CSVEKSGANVLTF
TRBJ2-1,TRBV6-6,NA,CASKATGNNEQFF
NA,TRBV27,few,CASSYGGTPYEQYF
TRBJ2-2,TRBV19,few,CASSSFAGELFF
NA,TRBV29-1,NA,CSVEKNRRGEQFF
NA,TRBV5-1,NA,CASSLVPGVYEQYF
TRBJ1-2,TRBV10-2,NA,CASSEVPIYGYTF
TRBJ2-1,TRBV6-2/TRBV6-3,few,CASLRGPYYNEQFF
TRBJ2-6,TRBV12-3/TRBV12-4,NA,CASTRNAGAGANVLTF
TRBJ1-4,TRBV28,NA,CASSLSGWYEKLFF
TRBJ1-2,TRBV29-1,NA,CSVEDLRSYTF
TRBJ2-5,TRBV5-6,few,CASRWGRYIQETQYF
TRBJ2-5,TRBV10-3,few,CATLAGEGKETQYF
TRBJ2-1,TRBV5-1,NA,CASSPGVPSGDSYNEQFF
TRBJ1-4,TRBV12-3/TRBV12-4,few,CASSLARRGSEKLFF
TRBJ1-2,TRBV7-9,NA,CASSIVTGWEWGYTF
TRBJ1-6,TRBV9,few,CASSVGRDTSPLHF
TRBJ2-1,TRBV7-6,few,CASSLELFGTSGVNEQFF
TRBJ1-1,TRBV5-1,NA,CASSLFLGEVNTEAFF
TRBJ1-2,TRBV6-1,few,CASSEHAVAYGYTF
TRBJ2-5,TRBV20-1,few,CSAGGLAGVGTQYF
TRBJ1-2,TRBV30,NA,CAWSVDRVYGYTF
TRBJ2-6,TRBV7-2,NA,CASSITGGLYSGANVLTF
TRBJ1-1,TRBV14,NA,CASSQQGIGTEAFF
TRBJ1-1,TRBV20-1,NA,CSASLTPGQGYTLNFGAFF
TRBJ1-2,TRBV6-5,NA,CASSRMQGYYGYTF
TRBJ2-3,TRBV6-1,NA,CASSDDSFRADTQYF
TRBJ1-2,TRBV27,NA,CASSRLLGVSYGYTF
TRBJ2-5,TRBV7-6,NA,CASSVGPSSSETQYF